This TCR beta chain was sequenced for a study of regulatory T cells in long-lasting Graves disease. Time point denoted: newly diagnosed GD, antithyroid drugs for less than 3 months. PBMC RNA was the source of the TCR library. TCR beta libraries were built with iRepertoire HTBI primers and Arm-PCR of CDR3 regions. TCRdb recomputed calls from the multiplex PCR reads with MiXCR, one row per CDR3 protein. The data show 400,000 to 650,000 distinct CDR3 sequences, around 15% seen once. This CDR3 has 16 residues. V dropped 8 bases and J dropped 1; count of bases not matched to a gene: 11. Germline CDR1 and CDR2: MNHEY and SVGEGT. The same sample was also studied in work on T cells in Graves' hyperthyroidism and ophthalmopathy. Turning to that study: Exclusion of patients followed from uncontrolled infection, other autoimmune disease, pregnancy or lactation.

This specimen consisted of peripheral blood mononuclear cells (PBMCs), obtained at new diagnosis, from a patient treated with antithyroid drugs. The receptor was isolated from a woman aged 35-60 years with Graves disease. This rearrangement joins TRBV6-2 or TRBV6-3 to TRBJ2-7, with TRBD1 matching over 10 bases. Here the CDR3 reads CASRQLPGQGSYEQYF. The CDR3 DNA reads as TGTGCCAGCCGCCAACTACCGGGACAGGGGTCCTACGAGCAGTACTTC.